The clone carrying this TCR beta chain was seen a handful of times. Its antigen is unidentified. The data were taken from a study of shared clonotypes between healthy human individuals. Study-level points and caveats: Estimated richness was generally greater in naive than memory subsets. Large sequencing depth failed to make sorted-subset sequencing complete, rarefaction showed.

Profiled with immunoSEQ multiplex PCR; TCRdb holds only in-frame clones, not every one. The sample holds about 96,000 clones, roughly three quarters seen once. Sequenced sample: memory CD8+ T cells sorted from blood. Documented subset: CD45RO+ cells pooled with CCR7-negative TemRA cells. The TCR originated in a man between 25 and 39 years old in good health.

The CDR3 region is CASSLSPLDWSSYEQYF. Written as DNA, the CDR3 is TGTGCCAGCTCACTAAGCCCCCTGGACTGGAGCTCCTACGAGCAGTACTTC. This sequence joins TRBV18 and TRBJ2-7; TRBD2 is a possible D gene (5 bases). V lost 4 bases, J lost 0 bases, and 19 bases lay in between. Germline V CDR1 and CDR2: KGHSH, LQKENI. The CDR3 sequence is 17 residues long.